These 29 T cell receptor beta chains were sequenced from one sample in a study of T cell responses to AZD1222 COVID-19 vaccine. TCRdb's table, derived via immunoSEQ multiplex PCR, lists solely in-frame clones and lacks some. Altogether 150,000 or so clones are present, about nine tenths being singletons, with the ten largest covering roughly 3.8%. This sample comprised peripheral blood, obtained 28 days after the second AZD1222 dose. The receptors originated from an adult who received the AZD1222 COVID-19 vaccine.

The rearrangement links TRBV6-2 or TRBV6-3 to TRBJ1-5, with TRBD1 matching 7 bases. The trim removed 4 bases at V and 4 bases at J, leaving 4 bases unmatched. The germline V gene encodes CDR1 MNHEY and CDR2 SVGEGT. The CDR3 sequence is 14 residues long. This chain's CDR3 is CASSSAGGNQPQHF. CDR3 bases: TGTGCCAGCAGTTCAGCAGGGGGAAATCAGCCCCAGCATTTT.

CDR3 nucleotides: TGTGCCAGCAGCTTAGACGGACAGGGAGGCAATCAGCCCCAGCATTTT. The encoded protein is CASSLDGQGGNQPQHF. The chain is built from TRBV7-8 and TRBJ1-5; TRBD1 matches 8 bases. Germline V gene data show CDR1 as SGHVS and CDR2 as FQNEAQ. The CDR3 runs to 16 residues. The V gene end was trimmed by 1 base and the J gene end by 2 bases; junction bases not matched to a gene: 4.

This chain links TRBV27 with TRBJ1-5; 9 nucleotides match TRBD1. The germline V gene encodes CDR1 MNHEY and CDR2 SMNVEV (reference sequence). Trimming at V came to 9 bases and at J to 7 bases, leaving 22 bases not matched to a gene. CDR3 length: 18 residues. The CDR3, as DNA: TGTGCCAGTCGTACAGGGGGTAGAGCCGGGACAGGGAGGCAGCCCCAGCATTTT. This translates into CASRTGGRAGTGRQPQHF.

In this sample, this clone turned up once. The chain links TRBV19 to TRBJ1-3, with TRBD1 matching 8 bases. V shed 9 bases, J shed 4 bases, and the junction held 11 bases outside the gene matches. Per the germline V gene, CDR1 is LNHDA and CDR2 is SQIVND (reference sequence). There are 15 residues in the CDR3. As DNA, the CDR3 is TGTGCCAGCTCGGACCAGGGGGCCAGGGGAAACACCATATATTTT. It codes for CASSDQGARGNTIYF. Together with reference TRBV19 and TRBJ1-3, the CDR3 gives the full variable domain: DGGITQSPKYLFRKEGQNVTLSCEQNLNHDAMYWYRQDPGQGLRLIYYSQIVNDFQKGDIAEGYSVSREKKESFPLTVTSAQKNPTAFYLCASSDQGARGNTIYFGEGSWLTVV.

The chain uses TRBV7-3 and TRBJ2-5; D gene unclear. V gave up 1 base and J gave up 7 bases, with 10 bases separating them. The germline V gene has CDR1 SGHTA and CDR2 FQGTGA. CDR3 length: 13 residues. CDR3 nucleotide sequence: TGTGCCAGCAGCTTAAACAGCATGGGGACCCAGTACTTC. The encoded protein is CASSLNSMGTQYF.

This clone was seen a single time. The chain combines TRBV19 with TRBJ1-6; D is uncertain. Trimming cost V 10 bases and J 7 bases, with 14 bases left between them. The CDR3 extends over 13 amino acids. Germline V gene sequence: CDR1 LNHDA, CDR2 SQIVND (reference sequence). CDR3 region: CANKGERNSPLHF. The CDR3 DNA sequence: TGTGCCAACAAGGGCGAGAGGAATTCACCCCTCCACTTT.

The chain is built from TRBV7-8 and TRBJ2-6; D gene uncertain. The CDR3 is 19 amino acids. The ends were cut back, 3 bases at V and 1 base at J, with 19 bases in the middle. The V gene's germline CDR1 is SGHVS and CDR2 FQNEAQ. The CDR3 region is CASSFRTVRIPSGANVLTF. In DNA, the CDR3 is TGTGCCAGCAGCTTCCGGACGGTTCGGATACCATCTGGGGCCAACGTCCTGACTTTC.

The chain combines TRBV25-1 with TRBJ2-7, with D perhaps matching TRBD1 or TRBD2 (5 bases each). Trimming removed 6 bases at V and 0 bases at J, with 9 bases between. The CDR3 covers 13 residues. Germline V gene lookup returns CDR1 MGHDK and CDR2 SYGVNS. The chain's CDR3 is CASRRDHSYEQYF. The DNA of the CDR3 is TGTGCCAGCAGACGGGACCACTCCTACGAGCAGTACTTC.

This clone came up once. The CDR3 region is CASRPFGTDPYEQYF. In DNA, the CDR3 is TGTGCCAGCAGGCCCTTCGGGACAGACCCCTACGAGCAGTACTTC. The chain is built from TRBV27 and TRBJ2-7; 7 bases match TRBD1. The V and J ends lost 6 bases and 2 bases, in that order; junction bases with no gene match: 10. Germline loops: CDR1 MNHEY, CDR2 SMNVEV (reference sequence). This CDR3 is 15 amino acids long.

The V and J genes are TRBV9 and TRBJ2-7; D possibly corresponds to TRBD1 (5 bases). CDR1 and CDR2 from the germline V gene are SGDLS and YYNGEE. CDR3 length: 14 residues. Trimming took off 3 bases at V and 3 bases at J, with 13 bases between the two ends. The CDR3: CASSAEGAVYEQYF. The CDR3 DNA sequence: TGTGCCAGCAGCGCTGAAGGGGCGGTCTACGAGCAGTACTTC.

The chain couples TRBV7-2 to TRBJ2-1, with D possibly being TRBD1 or TRBD2 (5 bases each). This CDR3 spans 13 amino acids. Germline V gene data show CDR1 as SGHTA and CDR2 as FQGNSA. V gave up 3 bases and J gave up 5 bases, with 8 bases separating them. The CDR3 DNA follows: TGTGCCAGCAGCTTGGGACCAAACAATGAGCAGTTCTTC. Translated: CASSLGPNNEQFF.

The V gene is TRBV7-8, the J gene TRBJ2-1; TRBD1 agrees at 9 bases. V dropped 1 base and J dropped 4; count of bases not matched to a gene: 5. The germline gives CDR1 SGHVS, CDR2 FQNEAQ. The CDR3 sequence is 16 residues long. In nucleotides, the CDR3 is TGTGCCAGCAGCTTAGGTATGGGACAGGGATACAATGAGCAGTTCTTC. Its protein is CASSLGMGQGYNEQFF. The full variable domain, its missing parts supplied by reference TRBV7-8 and TRBJ2-1, is GAGVSQSPRYKVAKRGQDVALRCDPISGHVSLFWYQQALGQGPEFLTYFQNEAQLDKSGLPSDRFFAERPEGSVSTLKIQRTQQEDSAVYLCASSLGMGQGYNEQFFGPGTRLTVL.

The chain has TRBV19 and TRBJ2-7; 16 bases map to TRBD2. Per the germline V gene, CDR1 is LNHDA and CDR2 is SQIVND (reference sequence). The CDR3 sequence is 14 residues long. J was trimmed by 6 bases and V by 10 bases; bases with no gene match: 6. The CDR3 is CATGLAGGSGEQYF. CDR3 in DNA: TGTGCCACGGGACTAGCGGGAGGGTCGGGCGAGCAGTACTTC.

The chain employs TRBV5-1 and TRBJ2-5, with TRBD2 as a possible D gene (5 bases). The CDR3 totals 16 residues. V lost 4 bases to trimming and J lost 0 bases, with 16 bases between them. The germline gives CDR1 SGHRS, CDR2 YFSETQ. The CDR3 region is CASSHVVSGNQETQYF. The CDR3 nucleotides are TGCGCCAGCAGCCATGTGGTGTCGGGAAACCAAGAGACCCAGTACTTC.

The gene calls are TRBV5-1 and TRBJ1-3; D possibly corresponds to TRBD1 (5 bases). V gave up 2 bases and J gave up 0 bases, with 21 bases separating them. The CDR3 covers 19 residues. Per the germline V gene, CDR1 is SGHRS and CDR2 is YFSETQ. The CDR3 region has the DNA TGCGCCAGCAGCTTAATACTTCAGGGACGCGGGAGCTCTGGAAACACCATATATTTT. Protein: CASSLILQGRGSSGNTIYF.

DNA for the CDR3: TGTGCCAGCAGTGGCCAGGGGGCCGATCAGCCCCAGCATTTT. Encoded protein: CASSGQGADQPQHF. The genes are TRBV2 and TRBJ1-5; 8 positions match TRBD1. The CDR3 contains 14 residues. J was trimmed by 5 bases and V by 4 bases; bases with no gene match: 4. Per germline, CDR1 SNHLY and CDR2 FYNNEI.

The rearrangement links TRBV23-1 to TRBJ1-1, with a tentative D call TRBD1 (6 bases). Being an ORF, TRBV23-1 has a function that is uncertain. Deletions cut 2 bases from V and 4 bases from J, with 14 bases between. This CDR3 is 15 amino acids long. CDR3 coding DNA: TGCGCCAGCAGTCAACTTCGGAGGGGGAGCACTGAAGCTTTCTTT. Residues: CASSQLRRGSTEAFF.

The J gene is TRBJ1-5, the V gene TRBV6-5; D uncertain. CDR3 length equals 15 residues. V was cut by 7 bases and J by 9 bases, with 22 bases left in between. Germline V gene lookup returns CDR1 MNHEY and CDR2 SVGAGI. In nucleotides, the CDR3 is TGTGCCAGCACCAGGTCGTTCGGAGCGTGGAGGCCCCAGCATTTT. It codes for CASTRSFGAWRPQHF.

This clone has a single count. The chain carries TRBV30 and TRBJ1-6; D uncertain. Germline V gene lookup returns CDR1 GTSNPN and CDR2 SVGIG (reference sequence). The CDR3 covers 13 residues. The V gene lost 4 bases and the J gene lost 6 bases, with 10 bases spanning the gap. The CDR3 DNA is TGTGCCTGGAAGGATCAGACTAATTCACCCCTCCACTTT. Residues: CAWKDQTNSPLHF.

The J gene is TRBJ2-1, the V gene TRBV18, with TRBD2 matching 9 bases. The junction had 21 bases not matched to a gene; V was cut back by 10 bases and J by 8 bases. The length of the CDR3 is 17 residues. Germline CDR1 reads KGHSH; CDR2 reads LQKENI. The DNA for the CDR3 is TGTGCCACCCTCGATAAACTAGCGGGCCCTACGAGCTATGAGCAGTTCTTC. It translates to CATLDKLAGPTSYEQFF.

The chain joins TRBV6-1 to TRBJ1-4; D gene uncertain. The germline V and J ends were trimmed by 2 bases and 7 bases, with 38 bases remaining between them. CDR1 is MNHNS, CDR2 SASEGT, per germline. CDR3 length: 23 amino acids. CDR3 bases: TGTGCCAGCAGTGAATGGCCCCGGGCCCCAACCGGGATCCTCAACAAGGGAGGTGAAAAACTGTTTTTT. It encodes CASSEWPRAPTGILNKGGEKLFF.

This clone was seen only once. The CDR3 bases are TGCAGCGTTAAGGACAGGGGGGATATCGGGGAGCTGTTTTTT. It yields the protein CSVKDRGDIGELFF. The chain recombines TRBV29-1 with TRBJ2-2; 10 positions match TRBD1. Germline CDR1 SQVTM, CDR2 ANQGSEA. The CDR3 is 14 residues long. V gave up 5 bases and J gave up 7 bases; unmatched junction bases: 7.

The CDR3: CAWSVRLAGALREQFF. The CDR3 DNA reads TGTGCCTGGAGTGTACGGCTAGCGGGGGCCCTCAGGGAGCAGTTCTTC. This chain joins TRBV30 and TRBJ2-1, with 10 bases that match TRBD2. Unmatched junction bases numbered 12, after V lost 0 bases and J lost 10 bases. The CDR3 runs 16 residues. Germline V CDR1 and CDR2: GTSNPN, SVGIG (reference sequence).

The rearrangement joins TRBV6-5 to TRBJ1-5; 8 bases are shared with TRBD1. The CDR3 runs to 15 residues. Losses at the gene ends were 2 bases for V and 4 bases for J; bases not matched to a gene: 4. In germline, CDR1 is MNHEY, CDR2 SVGAGI. CDR3 sequence (DNA): TGTGCCAGCAGTTACAGCAGGGGGCAGAATCAGCCCCAGCATTTT. Encoded protein: CASSYSRGQNQPQHF.

Here the CDR3 DNA reads TGTGCCAGCAGCCCTTTTCAGGGAGCAGGACTAGCGGGAGGCTACGAGCAGTACTTC. Translated: CASSPFQGAGLAGGYEQYF. The V call is TRBV7-2, the J call TRBJ2-7, with 14 bases matching TRBD2. Germline CDR1 reads SGHTA; CDR2 reads FQGNSA. V shed 5 bases and J 3 bases; nucleotides not matched to a gene: 15. The CDR3 is 19 amino acids.

V gene TRBV19 combines with J gene TRBJ1-2; D gene unclear. The V and J ends lost 6 bases and 0 bases respectively, with 26 bases between them. The germline V gene has CDR1 LNHDA and CDR2 SQIVND (reference sequence). The CDR3 consists of 19 residues. The CDR3 reads CASSLRGRDFRVANYGYTF. CDR3 coding DNA: TGTGCCAGTAGCCTTCGGGGAAGGGATTTTAGGGTCGCTAACTATGGCTACACCTTC.

V is TRBV6-1 and J is TRBJ2-7; no reliable D call. V lost 0 bases to trimming and J lost 7 bases, with 7 bases between them. This CDR3 has 12 residues. From germline, CDR1 is MNHNS and CDR2 SASEGT. The CDR3 loop is CASSEALKEQYF. The CDR3 DNA reads TGTGCCAGCAGTGAAGCGTTGAAAGAGCAGTACTTC.

V gene TRBV24-1 combines with J gene TRBJ1-5; D is ambiguous. The germline CDR1 and CDR2 sequences are KGHDR and SFDVKD. V shed 1 base and J shed 3 bases, with 12 bases lying between them. The CDR3 is made up of 16 amino acids. Here the CDR3 DNA reads TGTGCCACCAGTGATTTTCGGCAAGGCGACAATCAGCCCCAGCATTTT. This codes for CATSDFRQGDNQPQHF.

The DNA of the CDR3 is TGTGCCAGCAGCCAACCGGGACAGGGGGTTGATGGCTACACCTTC. This translates into CASSQPGQGVDGYTF. V gene TRBV3-1 (or the pseudogene TRBV3-2) combines with J gene TRBJ1-2; TRBD1 agrees at 11 bases. CDR1 and CDR2 (germline): LGHDT, YNNKEL (reference sequence). There are 15 residues in the CDR3. V was clipped by 2 bases and J by 6 bases; unmatched bases: 5.